This TCR beta chain was sequenced in a study of Graves' ophthalmopathy and Graves' hyperthyroidism (dated by TCRdb to 2016 to 2019). For context, the study as a whole: Hyperthyroidism was defined as stable when no progression to ophthalmopathy occurred within 18 months of follow-up. An independent validation cohort comprised roughly 20 hyperthyroidism patients and 17 patients who later progressed from hyperthyroidism to ophthalmopathy. In total, 135 blood samples were TCR-sequenced: approximately 40 ophthalmopathy, approximately 80 hyperthyroidism and some 17 hyperthyroidism-to-ophthalmopathy patients. To explore V-J signatures that distinguish ophthalmopathy from hyperthyroidism, a discovery set of about a hundred patients was enrolled, made up of 43 with ophthalmopathy and roughly 57 with stable hyperthyroidism. Following sample collection, hyperthyroidism patients were given methimazole at a starting dose of 30 mg daily, and ophthalmopathy patients were given high-dose intravenous methylprednisolone. To tell Graves' ophthalmopathy apart from Graves' hyperthyroidism, and to predict which patients would progress to ophthalmopathy, the study relied on TCR beta repertoire signatures. In roughly 6 hyperthyroidism patients, the T-cell repertoire of thyroid tissue was compared with the T-cell repertoire of blood.

Patients with hyperthyroidism were aged 18 to 65 years, had been newly diagnosed, and had a disease duration of less than 2 months. Patients with other autoimmune diseases, uncontrolled infections, pregnancy or lactation were excluded. Clinical symptoms, serum thyroxine, TRAb, thyroid ultrasound and orbital computed tomography were used for diagnosis. Total RNA was extracted using Trizol reagent, and RNA quality was checked on an Agilent 2100 Bioanalyzer. For repertoire sequencing, the TCR beta CDR3 regions were amplified from RNA transcripts. HTBI primers and the Qiagen OneStep RT-PCR kit were used in a first-round RT-PCR, which was followed by a second-round multiplex PCR, size selection and purification. Sequencing of the libraries was carried out on an Illumina HiSeq2000 in paired-end mode with 100 bp reads. In the paper's pipeline: SOAPnuke was used to process the reads, throwing out any read that had adapters, had uncalled bases, had a mean Phred below 15, or lacked an exact constant-primer or identifier match. COPE v1.2.5 was used to merge the high-quality paired reads. Clonotypes were defined as unique nucleotide sequences and were aligned to IMGT TRB V, D and J references using MiTCR v1.1. Analysis was restricted to V-J combinations with a frequency above 0.0001, which covered about 99% of repertoires. A TCR clonal expansion and chaos score per V-J combination was defined as the ratio of F50 clonal expansion to chaos observed in the TCRdist matrix. Welch's t-statistics and random forest were used to reduce the features to 10 to 15 V-J combinations, which were then used as input to a naive Bayes classifier. The similarity between thyroid and blood repertoires was quantified using the Morisita-Horn index. TCRdb trimmed public reads at Q25 via fastp, called clones via MiXCR and kept in-frame beta chains. Under each unique CDR3 protein, matching rows form one entry showing the most common genes and DNA. TCRdb, not the original authors, processed these V and J calls. The sample table lists 900,000 to 1,200,000 distinct CDR3 sequences, 35% to 40% of them with a count of one. Around 10% of the sample rests with the top ten.

V gives up 8 bases and J gives up 4 bases, and the segment between their germline ends measures 18 bases. The CDR3 covers 14 residues, taking in both the cysteine and the phenylalanine. Here the CDR3 DNA is all that survives: 42 bases in frame from base 1. The CDR1 and CDR2 encoded by the germline V gene are KGHSH and LQKENI. Broader findings and caveats from the paper: Ophthalmopathy was separated from stable hyperthyroidism by the 13-signature model with more than 85% sensitivity and just under 84% specificity in cross-validation and with 80%/75% in the test set. No statistical method was used to predetermine the sample size, and group allocation was not hidden from the investigators. Most expanded thyroid clonotypes with a frequency above 0.001 also appeared in blood, which suggests that blood repertoires may reflect the immune response in the thyroid. In validation, the model predicted ophthalmopathy progression with 70.59% sensitivity and about 77% specificity; roughly eleven predicted patients were CT-confirmed with GO in a median of around 6 months.

This clonotype has at least ten counts. Its antigen is currently not known. No quality values exist for individual bases; no much larger clone is one base distant. Sequenced sample: peripheral blood or thyroid tissue (not recorded which). The receptor was isolated from an adult man with Graves' hyperthyroidism. The receptor chain draws on TRBV18 and TRBJ2-7, with the D gene too uncertain to name. At the DNA level, the sequence is TGTGCCAGCAGCCCCCCCGGATTTAGGTACGAGCAGTACTTC. It is translated as CASSPPGFRYEQYF.